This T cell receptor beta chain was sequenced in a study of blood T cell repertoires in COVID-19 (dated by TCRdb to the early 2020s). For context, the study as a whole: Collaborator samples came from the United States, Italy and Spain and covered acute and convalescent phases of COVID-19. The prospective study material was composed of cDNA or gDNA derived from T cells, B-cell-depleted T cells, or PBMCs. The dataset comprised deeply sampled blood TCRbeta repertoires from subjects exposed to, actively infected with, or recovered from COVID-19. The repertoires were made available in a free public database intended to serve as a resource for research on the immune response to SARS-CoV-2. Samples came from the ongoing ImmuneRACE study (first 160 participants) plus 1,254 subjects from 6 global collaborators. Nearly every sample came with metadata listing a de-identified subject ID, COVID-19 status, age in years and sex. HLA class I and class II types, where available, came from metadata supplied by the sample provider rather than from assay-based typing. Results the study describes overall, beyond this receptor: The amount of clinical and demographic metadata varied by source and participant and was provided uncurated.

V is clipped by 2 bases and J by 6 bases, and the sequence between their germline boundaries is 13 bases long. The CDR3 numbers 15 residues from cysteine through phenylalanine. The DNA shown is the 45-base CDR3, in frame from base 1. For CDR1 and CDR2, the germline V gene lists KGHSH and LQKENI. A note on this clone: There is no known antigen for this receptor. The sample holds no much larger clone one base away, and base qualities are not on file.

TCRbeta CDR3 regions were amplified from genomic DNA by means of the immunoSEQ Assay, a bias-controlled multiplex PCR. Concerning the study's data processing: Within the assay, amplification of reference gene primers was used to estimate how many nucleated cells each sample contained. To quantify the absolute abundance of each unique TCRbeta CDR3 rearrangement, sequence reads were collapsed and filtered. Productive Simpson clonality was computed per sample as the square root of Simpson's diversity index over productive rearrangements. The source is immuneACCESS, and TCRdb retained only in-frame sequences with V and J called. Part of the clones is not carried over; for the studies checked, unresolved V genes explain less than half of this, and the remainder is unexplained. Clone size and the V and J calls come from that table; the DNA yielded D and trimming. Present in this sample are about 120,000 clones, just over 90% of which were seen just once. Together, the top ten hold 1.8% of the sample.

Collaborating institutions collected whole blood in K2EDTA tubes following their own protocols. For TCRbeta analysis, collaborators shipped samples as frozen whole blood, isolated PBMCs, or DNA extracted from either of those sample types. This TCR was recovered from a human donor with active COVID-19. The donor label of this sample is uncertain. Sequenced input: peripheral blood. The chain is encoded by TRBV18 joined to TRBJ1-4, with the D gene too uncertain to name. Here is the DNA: TGTGCCAGCTCACCATTCACGGGGAAGGATGAAAAACTGTTTTTT. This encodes CASSPFTGKDEKLFF.